This is a list of T cell receptor beta chains from one sample in a study of cytomegalovirus exposure and HLA in healthy donors. Clones were sequenced by immunoSEQ multiplex PCR, and TCRdb holds only the in-frame ones, with some missing. The data contain around 190,000 clones, around three quarters of them singletons. Input material: PBMCs. Receptors were obtained from a woman aged 40 to 49 in good health and CMV-seronegative. CDR3s include the opening cysteine and the closing phenylalanine or tryptophan. A D gene is named only where the DNA matches it firmly. Size values are once, few and many counts, or a class for expanded clones, and some rows have none.

clone size,J gene,D gene,V gene,CDR3 DNA,CDR3 protein
NA,TRBJ1-2,NA,TRBV5-4,TGTGCCAGCAGCTTGGATAGGGGCAGGAGTCTTTATGGCTACACCTTC,CASSLDRGRSLYGYTF
NA,TRBJ1-6,NA,TRBV6-1,TGTGCCAGCAGTGGGACAGTCTCCTATAATTCACCCCTCCACTTT,CASSGTVSYNSPLHF
once,TRBJ1-1,NA,TRBV28,TGTGCCAGCAGTTTACAGGGGGAAGCTTTCTTT,CASSLQGEAFF
NA,TRBJ1-1,NA,TRBV28,TGTGCCAGCAGCCTAACAGGCATGAACACTGAAGCTTTCTTT,CASSLTGMNTEAFF
NA,TRBJ1-2,NA,TRBV7-9,TGTGCCAGCAGCCCGGCGGGGGATTTGAGAGGCTACACCTTC,CASSPAGDLRGYTF
NA,TRBJ1-1,NA,TRBV19,TGTGCCAGTAGGACAGTTATGAACACTGAAGCTTTCTTT,CASRTVMNTEAFF
NA,TRBJ2-7,TRBD2,TRBV7-2,TGTGCCAGCAGCATTAGCGGGAGTGGGTACGAGCAGTACTTC,CASSISGSGYEQYF
NA,TRBJ1-1,NA,TRBV7-9,TGTGCCAGCAGCCGAAAGACAGTAGCTGAAGCTTTCTTT,CASSRKTVAEAFF
NA,TRBJ2-3,TRBD2,TRBV28,TGTGCCAGCAGTTTGGTACTAGCGGGAGAGCGGGATACGCAGTATTTT,CASSLVLAGERDTQYF
NA,TRBJ2-3,NA,TRBV5-4,TGTGCCTTAGCGAGTGGGGGGGGCCTTCTTGGTACAGATACGCAGTATTTT,CALASGGGLLGTDTQYF
NA,TRBJ2-7,TRBD1,TRBV5-1,TGCGCCAGCAGCTTCGGACAGGACTACGAGCAGTACTTC,CASSFGQDYEQYF
NA,TRBJ1-1,NA,TRBV5-1,TGCGCCAGCAGCTTGGAAACAGGGAGTTTCTCTGAAGCTTTCTTT,CASSLETGSFSEAFF
once,TRBJ2-5,NA,TRBV28,TGTGCCAGCAGTCACCCCACGAGGAAGGAGCAGTACTTC,CASSHPTRKEQYF
NA,TRBJ2-3,TRBD2,TRBV2,TGTGCCAGCAGTGGTAGGACTAGAGCAGATACGCAGTATTTT,CASSGRTRADTQYF
NA,TRBJ2-7,NA,TRBV5-4,TGTGCCAGCAGCTTGATTGGGGGCACCTACGAGCAGTACTTC,CASSLIGGTYEQYF
NA,TRBJ2-1,TRBD2,TRBV6-5,TGTGCCAGCAGTATAGCGGGACGCGTCTACAATGAGCAGTTCTTC,CASSIAGRVYNEQFF
few,TRBJ1-5,TRBD1,TRBV5-1,TGCGCCAGCAGAAGGCCCACCGGGACAGGGGAAACGCAGCCCCAGCATTTT,CASRRPTGTGETQPQHF
NA,TRBJ1-2,NA,TRBV9,TGTGCCAGCAGCGTAGAGGCAGGGTCCTATGGCTACACCTTC,CASSVEAGSYGYTF
NA,TRBJ2-7,NA,TRBV9,TGTGCCAGCAGCCCTTCAGGACTGTATCTGGACGAGCAGTACTTC,CASSPSGLYLDEQYF
NA,TRBJ1-3,TRBD1,TRBV5-4,TGTGCCAGCAGCCTACAGACAGGGGGAAACACCATATATTTT,CASSLQTGGNTIYF
NA,TRBJ2-5,TRBD2,TRBV5-4,TGTGCCAGCAGCGTCCGAAGGCCTAGCGGGGTGCAAGAGACCCAGTACTTC,CASSVRRPSGVQETQYF
NA,TRBJ2-2,TRBD1,TRBV10-3,TGTGCCACCAGACAGGGGTTAACCGGGGAGCTGTTTTTT,CATRQGLTGELFF
NA,TRBJ1-2,TRBD1,TRBV7-9,TGTGCCAGCAGCGTGGGGACAGGAACATCCTATGGCTACACCTTC,CASSVGTGTSYGYTF
NA,TRBJ2-5,TRBD2,TRBV6-6,TGTGCCATCAAGCGGGGGGGCCTCCAAGAGACCCAGTACTTC,CAIKRGGLQETQYF
NA,TRBJ2-1,TRBD2,TRBV7-9,TGTTCCAGCAGCTCGGAGTGGTTAGCGGGTCCCTACAATGAGCAGTTCTTC,CSSSSEWLAGPYNEQFF
NA,TRBJ1-6,TRBD1,TRBV11-3,TGTGCCAGCAGAACGACAGGGGGCGGATCACCCCTCCACTTT,CASRTTGGGSPLHF
NA,TRBJ2-1,TRBD2,TRBV5-1,TGCGCCAGCAGCGAGGGGACTAGCTCCTACAATGAGCAGTTCTTC,CASSEGTSSYNEQFF
NA,TRBJ2-2,NA,TRBV5-1,TGCGCCAGTCGGTTGTCGGGGGAGCTGTTTTTT,CASRLSGELFF
NA,TRBJ1-2,TRBD1,TRBV5-1,TGCGCCAGCAGCTGGGGACAGGCTTCTAACTATGGCTACACCTTC,CASSWGQASNYGYTF
NA,TRBJ2-1,TRBD1,TRBV5-1,TGCGCCAGCAGGGTTATCAGGGACACAGGGGCTGAGCAGTTCTTC,CASRVIRDTGAEQFF
NA,TRBJ1-1,NA,TRBV15,TGTGCCACCAGCACAGGGGATTACACTGAAGCTTTCTTT,CATSTGDYTEAFF
NA,TRBJ2-7,NA,TRBV2,TGTGCCAGCAGTGAGCAGGGGAGCTCCTACGAGCAGTACTTC,CASSEQGSSYEQYF
NA,TRBJ2-7,NA,TRBV4-1,TGCGCCAGCAGCCAAGATCAGGGGATAATCTACGAGCAGTACTTC,CASSQDQGIIYEQYF
NA,TRBJ2-1,NA,TRBV15,TGTGCCACCAGCAGGGTTGGGGAGCTGCAGTTCTTC,CATSRVGELQFF
NA,TRBJ1-1,NA,TRBV6-5,TGTGCCAGCAGCCCCTCCCCTTTGAACACTGAAGCTTTCTTT,CASSPSPLNTEAFF
once,TRBJ1-1,NA,TRBV10-3,TGTGCCATCAGGCCCGGAGAGAACACTGAAGCTTTCTTT,CAIRPGENTEAFF
NA,TRBJ2-6,NA,TRBV4-3,TGCGCCAGCAGCCAGTCTAGCGCTAGCCTCTCTGGGGCCAACGTCCTGACTTTC,CASSQSSASLSGANVLTF
NA,TRBJ2-5,NA,TRBV5-1,TGCGCCAGCAGCTTAATGAGGAGGAGCCAAGAGACCCAGTACTTC,CASSLMRRSQETQYF
NA,TRBJ2-3,TRBD2,TRBV12-5,TGTGCTAGTGGTGGACTAGCGGGGCCAGATACGCAGTATTTT,CASGGLAGPDTQYF
NA,TRBJ2-2,NA,TRBV11-3,TGTGCCAGCAGCTTAGTGCCAGCGAACACCGGGGAGCTGTTTTTT,CASSLVPANTGELFF
NA,TRBJ1-1,NA,TRBV29-1,TGCAGCGTTGCCAGGGAGGGGAACACTGAAGCTTTCTTT,CSVAREGNTEAFF
NA,TRBJ1-2,NA,TRBV30,TGTGCCTGGAGTGTAAAGCGGGGCGCCGGAGGCTACACCTTC,CAWSVKRGAGGYTF
NA,TRBJ1-1,TRBD1,TRBV5-1,TGCGCCAGCAGCTTGGGGCAGGGGGCTGGGTATTTTGGGGCTGAAGCTTTCTTT,CASSLGQGAGYFGAEAFF
NA,TRBJ2-3,TRBD2,TRBV10-2,TGCGCCAGCAGCCGTAGCGGGAGAACAGATACGCAGTATTTT,CASSRSGRTDTQYF
NA,TRBJ1-1,NA,TRBV11-3,TGTGCCAGCAGCCGAGCATATGGTGAAGCTTTCTTT,CASSRAYGEAFF
NA,TRBJ2-5,TRBD2,TRBV19,TGTGCCAGTAGTATAGCGGGGGGCCAAGAGACCCAGTACTTC,CASSIAGGQETQYF
NA,TRBJ2-5,NA,TRBV6-1,TGTGCCAGCAGTGAACGTCCGGGAAGCTATCAAGAGACCCAGTACTTC,CASSERPGSYQETQYF
NA,TRBJ2-1,TRBD2,TRBV5-6,TGTGCCAGCAGCTTAGGCGGGAGCTCCTACAATGAGCAGTTCTTC,CASSLGGSSYNEQFF
NA,TRBJ1-1,NA,TRBV10-3,TGTGCCATCAGTGAGCTACAGGGAACCGATGAAGCTTTCTTT,CAISELQGTDEAFF
NA,TRBJ2-5,TRBD1,TRBV19,TGTGCCAGTAGTCCCGACAGGGTGCAGACCCAGTACTTC,CASSPDRVQTQYF
NA,TRBJ1-3,NA,TRBV20-1,TGCAGTGCTATTAGTCTCGACACCATATATTTT,CSAISLDTIYF
NA,TRBJ2-5,TRBD1,TRBV23-1,TGCGCCAGCAGTCAATCCCAGGGGGCGCGGGAGACCCAGTACTTC,CASSQSQGARETQYF
NA,TRBJ2-7,TRBD2,TRBV9,TGTGCCAGCAGCGTAGAGCCTAGCGGGGCCTCCAGCTCCTACGAGCAGTACTTC,CASSVEPSGASSSYEQYF
NA,TRBJ1-3,TRBD1,TRBV5-1,TGCGCCAGCAGCCCAGGGGACAGGGGGCAGGGATCTGGAAACACCATATATTTT,CASSPGDRGQGSGNTIYF
once,TRBJ2-7,NA,TRBV23-1,TGCGCCAGCAGTCAACAGGGTAACGAGCAGTACTTC,CASSQQGNEQYF
once,TRBJ1-4,TRBD1,TRBV27,TGTGCCAGCAGCCTAGACAGGGGAATGGGGGGAAAACTGTTTTTT,CASSLDRGMGGKLFF
NA,TRBJ2-7,TRBD1,TRBV5-4,TGTGCCAGCAGCTTACCGGACAGGGTAGGTGAGCAGTACTTC,CASSLPDRVGEQYF
NA,TRBJ1-2,TRBD1,TRBV19,TGTGCCAGTAATCGGACAGGGAAAGGCTACACCTTC,CASNRTGKGYTF